This T cell receptor (beta chain) was identified during a study of CD8+CD57+ T cells in acquired aplastic anemia. Findings of the study overall: With respect to CD8+ Simpson's diversity, patients and controls did not differ significantly. The same twenty-nine CD8+ CDR3 sequences occurred in patients and in controls.

Genomic DNA provided the template from which TCR beta VDJ and CDR3 profiles were obtained. Via MiXCR, TCRdb re-called the reads, giving one row per CDR3 protein. The sample records approximately 200,000 distinct CDR3 sequences, under 50% being singletons. All patients picked for sequencing had shown, by flow cytometry, an expansion of CD8+CD57+ cells. The cohort consisted entirely of patients having severe acquired aplastic anemia. When blood sampling took place, the patients had received no therapy. Note on this clonotype: Antigen specificity is unknown. The junction differs from germline at one of its ends, possibly a read error.

CDR3 size: 15 residues. The germline V gene has CDR1 SNHLY and CDR2 FYNNEI. The TCR was taken from a human donor with aplastic anemia. The chain carries TRBV2 and TRBJ1-4; 10 nucleotides agree with TRBD1. The sequencing input was sorted CD4+, CD8+, or CD8+CD57+ T cells (not recorded which) from PBMCs. CDR3 residues: CASRGQGVANEELFF. As DNA, the CDR3 is TGTGCCAGCAGAGGACAGGGGGTTGCGAATGAAGAACTGTTTTTT.